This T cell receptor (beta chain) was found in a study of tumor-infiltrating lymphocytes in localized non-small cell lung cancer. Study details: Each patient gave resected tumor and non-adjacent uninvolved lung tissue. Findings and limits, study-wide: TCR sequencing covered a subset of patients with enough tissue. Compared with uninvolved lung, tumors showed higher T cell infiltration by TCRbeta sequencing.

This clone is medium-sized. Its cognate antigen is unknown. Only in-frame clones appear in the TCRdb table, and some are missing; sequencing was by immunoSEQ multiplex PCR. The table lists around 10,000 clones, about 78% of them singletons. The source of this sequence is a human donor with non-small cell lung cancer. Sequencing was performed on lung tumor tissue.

The DNA of the CDR3 is TGTGCCAGCTCACCACCCCGAGTGTTGAACGAGCAGTACTTC. This encodes CASSPPRVLNEQYF. This chain links TRBV18 with TRBJ2-7; D remains ambiguous. Germline assignment: CDR1 KGHSH and CDR2 LQKENI. The CDR3 sequence is 14 residues long. Trimming shortened V by 0 bases and J by 5 bases, and 11 bases separated the two germline ends.